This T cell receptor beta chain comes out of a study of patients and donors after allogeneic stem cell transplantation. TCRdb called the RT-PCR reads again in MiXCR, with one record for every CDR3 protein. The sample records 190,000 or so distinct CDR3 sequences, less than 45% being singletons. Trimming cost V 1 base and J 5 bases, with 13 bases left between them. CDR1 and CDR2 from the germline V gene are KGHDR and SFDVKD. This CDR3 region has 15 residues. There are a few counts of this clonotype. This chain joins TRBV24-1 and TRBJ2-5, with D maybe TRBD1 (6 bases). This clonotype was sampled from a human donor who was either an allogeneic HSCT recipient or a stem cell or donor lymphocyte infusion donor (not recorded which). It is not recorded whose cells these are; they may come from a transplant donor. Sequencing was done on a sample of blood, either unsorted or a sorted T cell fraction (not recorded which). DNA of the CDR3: TGTGCCACCAGTGATTTTCCGACAGGACGGGAGACCCAGTACTTC. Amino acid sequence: CATSDFPTGRETQYF.